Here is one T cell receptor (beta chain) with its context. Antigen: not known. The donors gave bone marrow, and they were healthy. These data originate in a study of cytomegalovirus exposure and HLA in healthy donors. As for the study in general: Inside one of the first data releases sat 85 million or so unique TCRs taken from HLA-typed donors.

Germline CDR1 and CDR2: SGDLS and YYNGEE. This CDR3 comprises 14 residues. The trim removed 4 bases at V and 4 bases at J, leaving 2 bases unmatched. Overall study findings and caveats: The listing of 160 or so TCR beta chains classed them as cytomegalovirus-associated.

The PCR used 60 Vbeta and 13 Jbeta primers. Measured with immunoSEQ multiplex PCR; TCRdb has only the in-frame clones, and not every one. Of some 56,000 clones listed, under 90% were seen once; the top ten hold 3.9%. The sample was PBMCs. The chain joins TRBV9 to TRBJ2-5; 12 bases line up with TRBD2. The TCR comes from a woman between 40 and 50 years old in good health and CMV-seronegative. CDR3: CASSPGLAGETQYF. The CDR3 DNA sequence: TGTGCCAGCAGCCCGGGACTAGCGGGAGAGACCCAGTACTTC.